Listed below are T cell receptor beta chains from one sample, sequenced in a study of T cell responses to AZD1222 COVID-19 vaccine. TCRdb keeps only in-frame clones here, not all; method: immunoSEQ multiplex PCR. The data contain 100,000 to 150,000 clones, around 90% of them singletons. The sequencing used peripheral blood, collected on day 0 of AZD1222 vaccination. The source of these receptors is an adult in good health. Each CDR3 is given with its conserved first and last residue. Each record gives: J gene, clone size, V gene, D gene, CDR3 DNA, CDR3 protein. The D gene is left open where the match is weak. Some rows mark clone size as missing; the rest say once, few, many or name a class of expanded clone.

TRBJ2-5	.	TRBV7-9	.	TGTGCCAGCAGCGCGACCAGCAATTCGGAGACCCAGTACTTC	CASSATSNSETQYF
TRBJ1-1	.	TRBV9	.	TGTGCCAGCAGCGTTCTCTTAATGGGCACTGAAGCTTTCTTT	CASSVLLMGTEAFF
TRBJ2-5	.	TRBV19	.	TGTGCCAGTAGTCAAGGAACTCTTCAGGAGACCCAGTACTTC	CASSQGTLQETQYF
TRBJ2-7	.	TRBV4-1	TRBD2	TGCGCCAGCAGCCACCCAGGACTAGCGGCTTCCTACGAGCAGTACTTC	CASSHPGLAASYEQYF
TRBJ1-2	.	TRBV6-5	.	TGTGCCAGCCGGCCGACAGAAAACTATGGCTACACCTTC	CASRPTENYGYTF
TRBJ2-5	.	TRBV12-5	.	TGTGCTAGTGCCCTCACCGCTAGCAGCGAACTTTGGGAGACCCAGTACTTC	CASALTASSELWETQYF
TRBJ2-7	.	TRBV9	TRBD2	TGTGCCAGCAGCGGGGGGACTAGCGGTTTCTCCTACGAGCAGTACTTC	CASSGGTSGFSYEQYF
TRBJ1-1	.	TRBV19	.	TGTGCCAGTAGTTCATGGGGAGGGTCGGACACTGAAGCTTTCTTT	CASSSWGGSDTEAFF
TRBJ2-7	.	TRBV9	TRBD2	TGTGCCAGCAGCGTGGCTAGCGGGGTGTACGAGCAGTACTTC	CASSVASGVYEQYF
TRBJ1-5	.	TRBV6-2/TRBV6-3	.	TGTGCCAGCAGTTACTGGGGAAATCAGCCCCAGCATTTT	CASSYWGNQPQHF
TRBJ2-1	.	TRBV10-3	.	TGTGCCATCGCAGATAGGGGGAATGAGCAGTTCTTC	CAIADRGNEQFF
TRBJ1-2	.	TRBV7-2	.	TGTGCCAGCAGCTTCCAGGGGCGGAACTATGGCTACACCTTC	CASSFQGRNYGYTF
TRBJ1-2	.	TRBV14	.	TGTGCCAGCAGCCAAGAACAGGTAATCGCGGATGGCTACACCTTC	CASSQEQVIADGYTF
TRBJ2-1	.	TRBV2	.	TGTGCCAGCAGTCTTCGACTAGTACTTTCCTACAATGAGCAGTTCTTC	CASSLRLVLSYNEQFF
TRBJ2-7	.	TRBV6-5	.	TGTGCCAGCAGTTACGGCGGATCCTTGGCCGAGCAGTACTTC	CASSYGGSLAEQYF
TRBJ2-2	few	TRBV29-1	.	TGCAGCGTTGTACACCAGAACACCGGGGAGCTGTTTTTT	CSVVHQNTGELFF
TRBJ2-7	.	TRBV12-3/TRBV12-4	TRBD2	TGTGCCAGCGCTTTAGCGGGAGAGCAGTACTTC	CASALAGEQYF
TRBJ1-3	.	TRBV30	.	TGTGCCTGGAGTTGGGCTGGGAACACCATATATTTT	CAWSWAGNTIYF
TRBJ2-7	.	TRBV11-2	TRBD2	TGTGCCAGCTCCCCTTCCGGGACTAGCGGATCCTACGAGCAGTACTTC	CASSPSGTSGSYEQYF
TRBJ2-1	.	TRBV29-1	TRBD1	TGCAGCGTTGAAGACAGGGGGCCTTACAATGAGCAGTTCTTC	CSVEDRGPYNEQFF
TRBJ1-6	.	TRBV30	TRBD1	TGTGCCTGGAGTGTACCGGGGTACAGGGGCTATTCACCCCTCCACTTT	CAWSVPGYRGYSPLHF
TRBJ1-5	.	TRBV6-5	.	TGTGCCAGCAGTTACGTGCAGGACAATCAGCCCCAGCATTTT	CASSYVQDNQPQHF
TRBJ1-4	.	TRBV2	.	TGTGCCAGCAAGCCACAGGCAACTAATGAAAAACTGTTTTTT	CASKPQATNEKLFF
TRBJ2-1	.	TRBV4-3	.	TGCGCCAGCAGCCAGGAGCCCGTAGACCTCCTCAATGAGCAGTTCTTC	CASSQEPVDLLNEQFF
TRBJ1-4	few	TRBV2	.	TGTGCCAGCAGTTGGAGTCCTGCAACTAATGAAAAACTGTTTTTT	CASSWSPATNEKLFF
TRBJ1-5	.	TRBV24-1	.	TGTGCCACCAGTGACCGCTGGACAGACTCCCAGCATTTT	CATSDRWTDSQHF
TRBJ2-7	.	TRBV19	TRBD1	TGTGCCAGTAGCGCAACGGACAGGGGGCCCTACGAGCAGTACTTC	CASSATDRGPYEQYF
TRBJ2-1	.	TRBV10-3	TRBD2	TGTGCCATAAGTACTAGCGGGAGGGTCGATGAGCAGTTCTTC	CAISTSGRVDEQFF
TRBJ2-7	.	TRBV4-3	.	TGCGCCAGCAGCCAAGATAGTGGGAGTTGGGCCTACGAGCAGTACTTC	CASSQDSGSWAYEQYF
TRBJ1-2	.	TRBV9	TRBD1	TGTGCCAGCAGCGTTTGGGACAGCTCGAGCTATGGCTACACCTTC	CASSVWDSSSYGYTF
TRBJ1-3	once	TRBV11-3	TRBD1	TGTGCCAGCAGCTCCCACCGGGACAGGAGGACCATATATTTT	CASSSHRDRRTIYF
TRBJ2-7	.	TRBV11-3	.	TGTGCCAGCAGCTTAGTATCATGGAAGCCGGGGGCGATGAAGTCCTACGAGCAGTACTTC	CASSLVSWKPGAMKSYEQYF
TRBJ1-6	.	TRBV11-3	.	TGTGCCACAGGGAGGGTTACAAATTCACCCCTCCACTTT	CATGRVTNSPLHF
TRBJ2-2	.	TRBV19	.	TGTGCCAGTAGATGGGCCATCGGAAACGGGGAGCTGTTTTTT	CASRWAIGNGELFF
TRBJ2-1	.	TRBV3-1/TRBV3-2	.	TGTGCCAGCAGCGCCCGACAGAACAATGAGCAGTTCTTC	CASSARQNNEQFF
TRBJ1-1	.	TRBV6-5	.	TGTGCCAGCAGTTACAAGATGAACACTGAAGCTTTCTTT	CASSYKMNTEAFF
TRBJ2-7	.	TRBV2	.	TGTGCCAGCAGTGAAGGGTCCTACGAGCAGTACTTC	CASSEGSYEQYF
TRBJ2-1	.	TRBV5-1	.	TGCGCCAGCAGCTTGGGACACCTTTATTACAATGAGCAGTTCTTC	CASSLGHLYYNEQFF
TRBJ1-3	.	TRBV10-3	.	TGTGCCATCAGTGAGGGGGAGAACACCATATATTTT	CAISEGENTIYF
TRBJ1-5	.	TRBV30	.	TGTGCCTGGGCGGACAGTAGCAATCAGCCCCAGCATTTT	CAWADSSNQPQHF
TRBJ2-7	.	TRBV28	TRBD1	TGTGCCAGCAGCTCGACAGGGCCCTACGAGCAGTACTTC	CASSSTGPYEQYF
TRBJ2-7	.	TRBV10-3	.	TGTGCCACCGTAGTAGGAGGCAGGGACGAGCAGTACTTC	CATVVGGRDEQYF
TRBJ2-3	.	TRBV3-1/TRBV3-2	.	TGTGCCAGCAGCCAAGTGGGTGAGGCAGATACGCAGTATTTT	CASSQVGEADTQYF
TRBJ1-3	.	TRBV28	.	TGTGCCACCCGCTGGGCCACCGGAAACACCATATATTTT	CATRWATGNTIYF
TRBJ1-5	.	TRBV18	TRBD1	TGTGCCAGCTCACCTGGACAGGTCAATCAGCCCCAGCATTTT	CASSPGQVNQPQHF
TRBJ2-7	once	TRBV19	.	TGTGCCAGTAGTAGCGGACTGGAGCAGTACTTC	CASSSGLEQYF
TRBJ1-1	.	TRBV14	.	TGTGCCAGCAGCCAAGTGGTATCGAGCACTGAAGCTTTCTTT	CASSQVVSSTEAFF
TRBJ2-7	.	TRBV9	.	TGTGCCAGCAGCGCCTCTCAGGGCTACTACGAGCAGTACTTC	CASSASQGYYEQYF
TRBJ2-5	.	TRBV11-2	.	TGTGCCAGCAGCTTCATGACAGGACAAGAGACCCAGTACTTC	CASSFMTGQETQYF
TRBJ2-7	.	TRBV9	TRBD2	TGTGCCAGCAGCGTCGGGACTAGCGGTTCCTACGAGCAGTACTTC	CASSVGTSGSYEQYF
TRBJ2-1	.	TRBV29-1	.	TGCAGCGTCCGGACAGCCCGGGACGTCGCGGACAATGAGCAGTTCTTC	CSVRTARDVADNEQFF
TRBJ2-7	.	TRBV11-2	TRBD2	TGTGCCAGCAGTTCTAGCGGGAGCGGCGAGCAGTACTTC	CASSSSGSGEQYF
TRBJ1-6	.	TRBV6-2/TRBV6-3	TRBD1	TGTGCCAGCAGCTTGGGACAGGCGGCCTCACCCCTCCACTTT	CASSLGQAASPLHF
TRBJ1-5	.	TRBV19	.	TGTGCCAGTAGTATAGTCAGGGTTCGGAATCAGCCCCAGCATTTT	CASSIVRVRNQPQHF
TRBJ1-2	.	TRBV7-5	.	TGTGTCAGAAGCTCGGGACAGGGGGCGGGGTTTTTGGGTGGCTACACCTTC	CVRSSGQGAGFLGGYTF
TRBJ2-5	.	TRBV12-3/TRBV12-4	.	TGTGCCAGCAGTGAGGGGAGATGGGAGACCCAGTACTTC	CASSEGRWETQYF